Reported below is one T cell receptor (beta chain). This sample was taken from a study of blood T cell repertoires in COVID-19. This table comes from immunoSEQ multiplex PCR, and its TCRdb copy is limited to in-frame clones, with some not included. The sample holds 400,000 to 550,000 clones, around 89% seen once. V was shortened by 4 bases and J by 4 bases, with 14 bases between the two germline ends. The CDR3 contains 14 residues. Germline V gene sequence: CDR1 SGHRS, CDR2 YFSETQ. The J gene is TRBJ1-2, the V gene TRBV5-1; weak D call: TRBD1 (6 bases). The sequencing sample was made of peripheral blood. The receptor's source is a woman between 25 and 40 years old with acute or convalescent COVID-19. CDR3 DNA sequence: TGCGCCAGCAGCCCGGGAACAGGGATCTATGGCTACACCTTC. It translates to CASSPGTGIYGYTF.